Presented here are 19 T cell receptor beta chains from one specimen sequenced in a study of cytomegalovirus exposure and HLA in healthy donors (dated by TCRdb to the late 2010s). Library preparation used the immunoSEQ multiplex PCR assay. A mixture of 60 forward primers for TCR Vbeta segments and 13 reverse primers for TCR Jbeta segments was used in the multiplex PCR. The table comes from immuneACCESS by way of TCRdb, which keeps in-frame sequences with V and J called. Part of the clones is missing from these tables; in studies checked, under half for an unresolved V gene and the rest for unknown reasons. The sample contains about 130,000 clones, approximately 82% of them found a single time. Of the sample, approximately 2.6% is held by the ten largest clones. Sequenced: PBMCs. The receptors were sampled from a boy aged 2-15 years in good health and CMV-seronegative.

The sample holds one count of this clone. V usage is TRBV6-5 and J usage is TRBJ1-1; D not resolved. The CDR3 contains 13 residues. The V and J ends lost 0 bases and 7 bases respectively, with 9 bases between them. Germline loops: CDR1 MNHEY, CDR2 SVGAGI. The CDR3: CASSYSGGDEAFF. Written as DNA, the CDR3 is TGTGCCAGCAGTTACTCAGGAGGCGATGAAGCTTTCTTT.

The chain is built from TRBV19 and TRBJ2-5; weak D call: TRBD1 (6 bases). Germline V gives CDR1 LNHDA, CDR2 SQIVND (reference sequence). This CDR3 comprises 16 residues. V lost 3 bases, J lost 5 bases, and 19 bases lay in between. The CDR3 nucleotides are TGTGCCAGTAGTATGTATCCGGGCTCTACAGGGGAGACCCAGTACTTC. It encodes CASSMYPGSTGETQYF.

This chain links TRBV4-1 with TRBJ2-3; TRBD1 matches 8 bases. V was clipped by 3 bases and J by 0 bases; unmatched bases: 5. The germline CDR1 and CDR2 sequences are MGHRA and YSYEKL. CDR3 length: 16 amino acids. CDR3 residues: CASSHPDRGSTDTQYF. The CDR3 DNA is TGCGCCAGCAGCCACCCAGACAGGGGTAGCACAGATACGCAGTATTTT.

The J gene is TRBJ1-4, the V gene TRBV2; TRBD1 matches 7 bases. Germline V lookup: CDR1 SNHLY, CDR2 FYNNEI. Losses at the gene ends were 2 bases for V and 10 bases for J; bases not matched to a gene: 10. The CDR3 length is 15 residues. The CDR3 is CASSEILGQRGKLFF. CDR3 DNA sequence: TGTGCCAGCAGTGAAATTCTGGGACAGAGGGGAAAACTGTTTTTT. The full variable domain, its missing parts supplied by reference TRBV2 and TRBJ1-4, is EPEVTQTPSHQVTQMGQEVILRCVPISNHLYFYWYRQILGQKVEFLVSFYNNEISEKSEIFDDQFSVERPDGSNFTLKIRSTKLEDSAMYFCASSEILGQRGKLFFGSGTQLSVL.

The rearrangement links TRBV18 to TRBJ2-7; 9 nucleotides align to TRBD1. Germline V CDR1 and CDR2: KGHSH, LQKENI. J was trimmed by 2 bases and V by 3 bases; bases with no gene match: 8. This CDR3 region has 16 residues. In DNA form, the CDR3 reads TGTGCCAGCTCACCGTCCAGGACAGGGGAGACCTACGAGCAGTACTTC. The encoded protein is CASSPSRTGETYEQYF.

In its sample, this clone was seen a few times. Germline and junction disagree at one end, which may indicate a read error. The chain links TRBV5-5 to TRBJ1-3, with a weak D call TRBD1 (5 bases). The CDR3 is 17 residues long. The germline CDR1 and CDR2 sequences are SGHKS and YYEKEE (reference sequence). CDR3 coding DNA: TGTGCCAGCAGTTTGGTGCCGACAGAGCTCTCTGGAAACACCATATATTTT. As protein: CASSLVPTELSGNTIYF.

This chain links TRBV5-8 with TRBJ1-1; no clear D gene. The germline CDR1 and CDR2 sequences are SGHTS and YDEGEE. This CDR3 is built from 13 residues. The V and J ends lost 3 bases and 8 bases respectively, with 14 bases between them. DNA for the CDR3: TGTGCCAGCAGCTATCCCATCGTTGCGGAAGCTTTCTTT. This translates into CASSYPIVAEAFF.

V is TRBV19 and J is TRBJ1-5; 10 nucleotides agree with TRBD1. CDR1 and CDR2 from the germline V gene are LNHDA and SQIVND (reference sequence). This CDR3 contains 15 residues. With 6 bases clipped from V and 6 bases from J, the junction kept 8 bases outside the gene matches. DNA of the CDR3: TGTGCCAGTAGCCTGGGGACAGGGGCCGGTCAGCCCCAGCATTTT. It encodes CASSLGTGAGQPQHF.

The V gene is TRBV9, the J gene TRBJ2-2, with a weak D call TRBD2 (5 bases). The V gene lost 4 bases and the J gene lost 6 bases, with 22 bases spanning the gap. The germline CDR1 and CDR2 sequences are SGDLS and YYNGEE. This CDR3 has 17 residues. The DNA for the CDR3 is TGTGCCAGCAGCCAAGAGGTTCCCGGGATCCTAGCCGGGGAGCTGTTTTTT. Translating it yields CASSQEVPGILAGELFF.

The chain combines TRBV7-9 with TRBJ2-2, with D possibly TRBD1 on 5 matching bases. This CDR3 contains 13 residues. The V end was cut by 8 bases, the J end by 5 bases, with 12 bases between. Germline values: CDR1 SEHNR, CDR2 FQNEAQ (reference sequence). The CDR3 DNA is TGTGCCAGCCATTTAGCAGGGACCGGGGAGCTGTTTTTT. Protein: CASHLAGTGELFF.

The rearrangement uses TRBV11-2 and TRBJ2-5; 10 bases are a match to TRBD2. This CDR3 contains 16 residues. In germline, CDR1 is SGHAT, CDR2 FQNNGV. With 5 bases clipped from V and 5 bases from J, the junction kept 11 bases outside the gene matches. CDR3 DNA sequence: TGTGCCAGCAGCCCGATCGGGACTAGCGCCCGTGAGACCCAGTACTTC. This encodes CASSPIGTSARETQYF.

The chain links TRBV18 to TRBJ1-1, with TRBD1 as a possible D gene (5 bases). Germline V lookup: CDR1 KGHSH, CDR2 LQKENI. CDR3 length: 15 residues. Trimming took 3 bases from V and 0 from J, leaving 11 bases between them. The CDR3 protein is CASSPTESMNTEAFF. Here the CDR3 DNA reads TGTGCCAGCTCACCGACAGAAAGTATGAACACTGAAGCTTTCTTT. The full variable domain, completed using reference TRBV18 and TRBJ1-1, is NAGVMQNPRHLVRRRGQEARLRCSPMKGHSHVYWYRQLPEEGLKFMVYLQKENIIDESGMPKERFSAEFPKEGPSILRIQQVVRGDSAAYFCASSPTESMNTEAFFGQGTRLTVV.

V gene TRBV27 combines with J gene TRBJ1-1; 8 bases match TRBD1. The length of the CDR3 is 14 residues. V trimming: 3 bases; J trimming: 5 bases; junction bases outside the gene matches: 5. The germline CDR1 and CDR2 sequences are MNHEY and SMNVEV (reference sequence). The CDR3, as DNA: TGTGCCAGCAGTTTGACAGGGGAGGGGACTGAAGCTTTCTTT. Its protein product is CASSLTGEGTEAFF.

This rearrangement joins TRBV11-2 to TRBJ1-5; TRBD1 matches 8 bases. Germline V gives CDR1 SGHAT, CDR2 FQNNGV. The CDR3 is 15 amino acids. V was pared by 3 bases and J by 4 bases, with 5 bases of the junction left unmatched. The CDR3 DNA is TGTGCCAGCAGCTTGGGGCAGGGGGCGAATCAGCCCCAGCATTTT. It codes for CASSLGQGANQPQHF.

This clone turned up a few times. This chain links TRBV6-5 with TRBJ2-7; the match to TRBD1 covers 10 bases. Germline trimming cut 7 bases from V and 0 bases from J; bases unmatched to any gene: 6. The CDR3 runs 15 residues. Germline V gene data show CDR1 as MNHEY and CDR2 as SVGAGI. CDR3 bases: TGTGCCAGCACCACGGGGACAGGGGACTCCTACGAGCAGTACTTC. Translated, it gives CASTTGTGDSYEQYF.

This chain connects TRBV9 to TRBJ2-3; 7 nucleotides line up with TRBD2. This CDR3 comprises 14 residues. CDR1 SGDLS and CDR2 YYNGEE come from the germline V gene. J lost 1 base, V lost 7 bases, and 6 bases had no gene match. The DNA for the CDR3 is TGTGCCAGCGGGGGAGGGGTGGGCACAGATACGCAGTATTTT. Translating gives CASGGGVGTDTQYF.

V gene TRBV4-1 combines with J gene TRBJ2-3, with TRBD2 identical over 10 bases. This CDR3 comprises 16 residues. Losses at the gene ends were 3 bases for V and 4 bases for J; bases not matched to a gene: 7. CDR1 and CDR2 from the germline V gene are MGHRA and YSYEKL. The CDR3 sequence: CASSHPLAGQADTQYF. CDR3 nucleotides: TGCGCCAGCAGCCACCCACTAGCGGGACAGGCAGATACGCAGTATTTT.

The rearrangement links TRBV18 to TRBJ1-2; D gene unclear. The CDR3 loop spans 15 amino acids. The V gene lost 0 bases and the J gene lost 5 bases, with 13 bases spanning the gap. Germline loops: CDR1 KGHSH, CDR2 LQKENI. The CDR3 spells CASSPPPGVGYGYTF. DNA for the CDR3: TGTGCCAGCTCACCACCGCCCGGGGTTGGGTATGGCTACACCTTC.

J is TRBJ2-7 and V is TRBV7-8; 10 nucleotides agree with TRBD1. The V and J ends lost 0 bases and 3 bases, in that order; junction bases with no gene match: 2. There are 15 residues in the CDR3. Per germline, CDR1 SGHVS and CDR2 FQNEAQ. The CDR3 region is CASSLAGQGIYEQYF. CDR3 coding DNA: TGTGCCAGCAGCTTAGCGGGACAGGGGATCTACGAGCAGTACTTC.